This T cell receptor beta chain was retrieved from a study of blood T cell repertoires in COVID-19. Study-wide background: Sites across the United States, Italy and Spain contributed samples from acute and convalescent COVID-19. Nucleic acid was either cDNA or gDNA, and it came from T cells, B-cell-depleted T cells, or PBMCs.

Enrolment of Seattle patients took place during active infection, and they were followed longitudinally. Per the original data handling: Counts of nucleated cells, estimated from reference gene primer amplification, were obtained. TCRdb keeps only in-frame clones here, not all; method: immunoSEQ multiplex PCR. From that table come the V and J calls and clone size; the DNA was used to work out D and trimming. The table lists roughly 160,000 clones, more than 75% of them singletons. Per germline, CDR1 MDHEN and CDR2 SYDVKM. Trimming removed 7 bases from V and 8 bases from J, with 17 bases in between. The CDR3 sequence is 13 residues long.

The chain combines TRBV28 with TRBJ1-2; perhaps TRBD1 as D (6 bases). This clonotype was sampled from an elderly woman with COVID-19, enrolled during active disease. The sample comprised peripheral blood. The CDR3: CASISGGAGGYTF. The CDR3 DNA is TGTGCCAGCATCTCGGGGGGGGCCGGAGGCTACACCTTC.